The rows below give T cell receptor beta chains drawn from one sample of a study of shared clonotypes between healthy human individuals. Repertoires were generated with immunoSEQ multiplex PCR, while TCRdb's copy carries only in-frame clones and drops some. The sample yields around 600,000 clones, approximately 97% seen once. Sequences were obtained from naive CD4+ T cells sorted from blood. All receptors come from a woman in her thirties in good health. CDR3s include the opening cysteine and the closing phenylalanine or tryptophan. D genes are given only for firm matches. Some rows mark clone size as missing; the rest say once, few, many or name a class of expanded clone.

clone_size	v_call	d_call	j_call	cdr3_aa	cdr3_nt
-	TRBV19	-	TRBJ2-5	CASRGGGETQYF	TGTGCCAGTAGAGGGGGAGGAGAGACCCAGTACTTC
-	TRBV28	-	TRBJ2-1	CASTEAHDEQFF	TGTGCCAGCACCGAGGCGCACGATGAGCAGTTCTTC
-	TRBV7-2	-	TRBJ1-4	CASSRTLLSEKLFF	TGTGCCAGCAGCCGGACCCTCCTGAGTGAAAAACTGTTTTTT
-	TRBV10-3	-	TRBJ1-1	CAIRDRQNTEAFF	TGTGCCATCAGAGACAGACAGAACACTGAAGCTTTCTTT
-	TRBV5-1	-	TRBJ2-1	CASSLRQDYNEQFF	TGCGCCAGCAGCTTAAGGCAGGACTACAATGAGCAGTTCTTC
once	TRBV19	TRBD1	TRBJ2-4	CASSTGTGYAPAKNIQYF	TGTGCCAGTAGTACTGGGACAGGCTACGCCCCGGCCAAAAACATTCAGTACTTC
once	TRBV7-3	-	TRBJ2-3	CASSLTWEGTQYF	TGTGCCAGCAGCTTAACTTGGGAAGGTACGCAGTATTTT
once	TRBV6-6	TRBD2	TRBJ2-5	CASGLAVETQYF	TGTGCCAGCGGACTAGCCGTAGAGACCCAGTACTTC
-	TRBV12-5	TRBD1	TRBJ2-1	CASDGQGNYNEQFF	TGTGCTAGTGACGGACAGGGTAATTACAATGAGCAGTTCTTC
few	TRBV7-9	-	TRBJ2-7	CASSLESGRYEQYF	TGTGCCAGCAGCTTAGAGTCGGGACGCTACGAGCAGTACTTC
-	TRBV7-3	TRBD2	TRBJ2-3	CASSSGLASDTQYF	TGTGCCAGCAGTTCTGGACTAGCGTCAGATACGCAGTATTTT
-	TRBV19	TRBD1	TRBJ1-1	CASSNLEATGYGAFF	TGTGCCAGTAGTAACCTCGAGGCGACAGGGTATGGGGCTTTCTTT
-	TRBV9	-	TRBJ2-2	CASSAQGAGELFF	TGTGCCAGCAGCGCACAGGGCGCCGGGGAGCTGTTTTTT
-	TRBV7-9	-	TRBJ2-3	CASSLSRPREHKGDTQYF	TGTGCCAGCAGCTTATCGAGGCCACGGGAACACAAGGGGGATACGCAGTATTTT
-	TRBV29-1	TRBD2	TRBJ2-2	CNVPAGGYTGELFF	TGCAACGTCCCCGCGGGAGGATACACCGGGGAGCTGTTTTTT
-	TRBV30	TRBD2	TRBJ2-1	CAWSKGTSGKEQFF	TGTGCCTGGAGTAAGGGGACTAGCGGGAAGGAGCAGTTCTTC
-	TRBV7-9	-	TRBJ2-7	CASRSGYSYEQYF	TGTGCCAGCAGGAGCGGGTACTCCTACGAGCAGTACTTC
-	TRBV5-1	-	TRBJ2-1	CASSRTNLLGERDNEQFF	TGCGCCAGCAGCCGAACAAACCTACTAGGAGAAAGAGACAATGAGCAGTTCTTC
-	TRBV4-2	-	TRBJ1-4	CASSQDPGNEKLFF	TGTGCCAGCAGCCAAGATCCGGGTAATGAAAAACTGTTTTTT
-	TRBV28	-	TRBJ1-5	CASSRLIQPQHF	TGTGCCAGCAGCCGACTGATTCAGCCCCAGCATTTT
-	TRBV5-1	-	TRBJ2-3	CASSLLGSSTDTQYF	TGCGCCAGCAGCTTGTTAGGAAGTAGCACAGATACGCAGTATTTT
-	TRBV18	TRBD1	TRBJ1-2	CASSPFTRDSAGGNYGYTF	TGTGCCAGCTCACCGTTCACACGGGACAGCGCCGGGGGGAACTATGGCTACACCTTC
-	TRBV4-1	TRBD1	TRBJ1-3	CASSQGTGVDSGNTIYF	TGCGCCAGCAGCCAAGGGACAGGGGTTGACTCTGGAAACACCATATATTTT
-	TRBV11-2	TRBD1	TRBJ2-5	CASSHGQVETQYF	TGTGCCAGCAGCCACGGACAGGTTGAGACCCAGTACTTC
-	TRBV28	-	TRBJ2-1	CASSSSSIGQFF	TGTGCCAGCAGCTCCTCTAGCATCGGGCAGTTCTTC
once	TRBV27	-	TRBJ1-2	CASSLYGTDFYGYTF	TGTGCCAGCAGTCTATATGGGACTGACTTCTATGGCTACACCTTC
-	TRBV5-1	-	TRBJ2-2	CASRRVGELFF	TGCGCCAGCAGACGGGTGGGGGAGCTGTTTTTT
-	TRBV11-3	TRBD1	TRBJ2-5	CASSSGQGTFETQYF	TGTGCCAGCAGCTCCGGACAGGGAACTTTTGAGACCCAGTACTTC
-	TRBV5-1	TRBD2	TRBJ2-3	CASSIGTSGSTDTQYF	TGCGCCAGCAGCATCGGTACTAGCGGCAGCACAGATACGCAGTATTTT
-	TRBV10-2	-	TRBJ2-5	CASSESLTGWTQYF	TGCGCCAGCAGTGAGTCGCTTACGGGTTGGACCCAGTACTTC
-	TRBV7-9	-	TRBJ1-5	CASSSEGYSGEFGNQPQHF	TGTGCCAGCAGCTCAGAGGGTTATTCAGGGGAATTTGGGAATCAGCCCCAGCATTTT
-	TRBV10-1	-	TRBJ1-5	CASSQRGPREPQHF	TGCGCCAGCAGTCAAAGGGGCCCCCGGGAGCCCCAGCATTTT
-	TRBV28	TRBD2	TRBJ2-5	CASRAKPGLAGVLQETQYF	TGTGCCAGCAGAGCTAAACCGGGACTAGCGGGAGTCTTACAAGAGACCCAGTACTTC